Each of the 27 T cell receptor beta chains below was sequenced from the same sample in a study of blood T cell repertoires in COVID-19. Generated by immunoSEQ multiplex PCR, the TCRdb table keeps only in-frame clones and is missing some. The table has fewer than 300,000 clones, roughly 80% seen once. Source material: peripheral blood. The receptors here all came from a woman in her 70s with active or convalescent COVID-19.

This chain joins TRBV3-1 (or the pseudogene TRBV3-2) and TRBJ1-3, with 11 bases lining up with TRBD1. The CDR3 covers 17 residues. Germline-derived CDR1 and CDR2 are LGHDT and YNNKEL (reference sequence). V dropped 3 bases and J dropped 2; count of bases not matched to a gene: 6. The CDR3 nucleotides read TGTGCCAGCAGCCAGGGGGGGACAGGGGGAACTGGAAACACCATATATTTT. It codes for CASSQGGTGGTGNTIYF.

This clone was picked up one time. The V call is TRBV19, the J call TRBJ2-6; D is uncertain. Germline loops: CDR1 LNHDA, CDR2 SQIVND (reference sequence). Trimming pared 3 bases from V and 5 bases from J, leaving 17 bases between. There are 17 residues in the CDR3. The CDR3 DNA is TGTGCCAGTAGTATTTACACCCTCGCTGTGCGGGCCAACGTCCTGACTTTC. This encodes CASSIYTLAVRANVLTF.

The rearrangement links TRBV27 to TRBJ2-7; 8 nucleotides agree with TRBD1. The junction had 16 bases not matched to a gene; V was cut back by 6 bases and J by 6 bases. This CDR3 is 16 amino acids long. The germline CDR1 and CDR2 sequences are MNHEY and SMNVEV (reference sequence). The CDR3 bases are TGTGCCAGCAGCATCGGGTCGGGGACAGGCAGGGGCGAGCAGTACTTC. Amino acid sequence: CASSIGSGTGRGEQYF.

The chain carries TRBV7-9 and TRBJ2-7; a possible D gene is TRBD1 (6 bases). The V gene's germline CDR1 is SEHNR and CDR2 FQNEAQ (reference sequence). V gave up 5 bases and J gave up 5 bases, with 13 bases separating them. The CDR3 loop spans 13 amino acids. This CDR3 reads CASSPRQVDEQYF. The CDR3, as DNA: TGTGCCAGCAGCCCGAGACAGGTGGACGAGCAGTACTTC.

The chain has TRBV6-2 or TRBV6-3 and TRBJ2-4; 8 bases match TRBD1. This CDR3 region has 14 residues. Germline V gene data show CDR1 as MNHEY and CDR2 as SVGEGT. J was trimmed by 12 bases and V by 0 bases; bases with no gene match: 7. CDR3 sequence: CASSYSTGQGSQYF. For the CDR3, the DNA is TGTGCCAGCAGTTACTCCACCGGACAGGGTAGTCAGTACTTC.

V usage is TRBV19 and J usage is TRBJ1-2; D possibly corresponds to TRBD1 (5 bases). V was trimmed by 7 bases and J by 8 bases, leaving 17 bases between them. This CDR3 spans 13 amino acids. CDR1 is LNHDA, CDR2 SQIVND, per germline (reference sequence). In nucleotides, the CDR3 is TGTGCCAGTATATCGGGCAGGGTGGTAGGCTACACCTTC. Residues: CASISGRVVGYTF.

This clone was found once. V and J are TRBV18 and TRBJ1-1, with D perhaps matching TRBD1 (5 bases). The CDR3 is 16 amino acids. CDR1 KGHSH and CDR2 LQKENI come from the germline V gene. Trimming stripped 5 bases from V and 1 base from J, with 17 bases between. CDR3 coding DNA: TGTGCCAGCTCAAAAAACCCCAGGGCAGAGAACACTGAAGCTTTCTTT. It is translated as CASSKNPRAENTEAFF.

The chain carries TRBV29-1 and TRBJ1-3, with D perhaps TRBD1 (5 bases). V shed 6 bases and J shed 2 bases, with 14 bases lying between them. This CDR3 is built from 14 residues. The V gene's germline CDR1 is SQVTM and CDR2 ANQGSEA. CDR3 DNA sequence: TGCAGCGTGGCCGGGACTCGGGCTGGAAACACCATATATTTT. Amino acid sequence: CSVAGTRAGNTIYF.

This clone was seen more than once but under ten times. V is TRBV7-5 and J is TRBJ2-5; TRBD2 is the table's D call and was not checked against the DNA. TRBV7-5 is given as a pseudogene. The CDR3 sequence is 16 residues long. The CDR3 nucleotides are TGTGTCAGACCGATGACTAGCGGGAGGGGCAAAGAGACCCAGTACTTC. Its translation is CVRPMTSGRGKETQYF.

A note on this clone: This sample also contains other DNA sequences that code for the same CDR3. This rearrangement joins TRBV19 to TRBJ2-3; 8 bases map to TRBD1. The CDR3 consists of 15 residues. Germline V gene sequence: CDR1 LNHDA, CDR2 SQIVND (reference sequence). The J segment lost 4 bases and the V segment lost 6 bases, leaving 9 bases of the junction unmatched. The DNA of the CDR3 is TGTGCCAGTAGCCCAGGACAGGGTGGTGCAGATACGCAGTATTTT. This translates into CASSPGQGGADTQYF.

V and J are TRBV27 and TRBJ1-2, with D unclear. Germline V CDR1 and CDR2: MNHEY, SMNVEV (reference sequence). There are 14 residues in the CDR3. V gave up 5 bases and J gave up 0 bases, with 10 bases separating them. CDR3 bases: TGTGCCAGCAGTCCGCGGGGTGCTAACTATGGCTACACCTTC. This translates into CASSPRGANYGYTF.

There are a few counts of this clone. J is TRBJ1-1 and V is TRBV19; no reliable D call. V was pared by 3 bases and J by 5 bases, with 13 bases between. This CDR3 comprises 14 residues. CDR1 is LNHDA and CDR2 is SQIVND in the germline V gene (reference sequence). The CDR3 DNA reads as TGTGCCAGTAGTATTGAGAGGAGTAAAACTGAAGCTTTCTTT. It specifies CASSIERSKTEAFF.

This clone was counted only a few times. The J gene is TRBJ1-4, the V gene TRBV4-2, with TRBD1 matching over 7 bases. J lost 8 bases, V lost 0 bases, and 9 bases had no gene match. The V gene's germline CDR1 is LGHNA and CDR2 YNFKEQ. This CDR3 has 16 amino acids. The CDR3 protein is CASSQDGDSLNEKLFF. CDR3 DNA sequence: TGTGCCAGCAGCCAAGATGGGGACAGCCTAAACGAAAAACTGTTTTTT.

The CDR3 protein is CASSVRLAGKDTQYF. The CDR3 DNA reads TGTGCCAGCAGCGTTCGGCTAGCGGGGAAAGATACGCAGTATTTT. V is TRBV3-1 (or the pseudogene TRBV3-2) and J is TRBJ2-3; 9 bases are shared with TRBD2. Unmatched junction bases numbered 8, after V lost 5 bases and J lost 5 bases. Germline assignment: CDR1 LGHDT and CDR2 YNNKEL (reference sequence). The CDR3 covers 15 residues.

CDR3 protein: CASSWGQGDSPLHF. The CDR3 bases are TGTGCCAGCAGCTGGGGACAGGGGGACTCACCCCTCCACTTT. The chain has TRBV7-8 and TRBJ1-6; 11 bases match TRBD1. The V and J ends lost 4 bases and 10 bases, in that order; junction bases with no gene match: 3. The germline gives CDR1 SGHVS, CDR2 FQNEAQ. The CDR3 is made up of 14 amino acids.

Worth noting for this clone: Additional DNA sequences in this sample encode the identical CDR3. The chain combines TRBV3-1 (or the pseudogene TRBV3-2) with TRBJ2-5, with D possibly matching TRBD2 (5 bases). Germline V CDR1 and CDR2: LGHDT, YNNKEL (reference sequence). The V gene lost 4 bases and the J gene lost 5 bases, with 8 bases spanning the gap. The CDR3 contains 12 residues. CDR3 nucleotide sequence: TGTGCCAGCAGCCCTACGGGGGAGACCCAGTACTTC. Protein sequence: CASSPTGETQYF.

The chain joins TRBV5-1 to TRBJ2-1; D is uncertain. CDR1 is SGHRS and CDR2 is YFSETQ in the germline V gene. This CDR3 comprises 15 residues. Trimming took off 2 bases at V and 5 bases at J, with 14 bases between the two ends. CDR3 in DNA: TGCGCCAGCAGCTTACAGACACCCAACAACAATGAGCAGTTCTTC. It translates to CASSLQTPNNNEQFF.

This chain links TRBV28 with TRBJ1-5, with TRBD1 identical over 7 bases. CDR1 and CDR2 from the germline V gene are MDHEN and SYDVKM. V gave up 7 bases and J gave up 2 bases; unmatched junction bases: 8. The CDR3 totals 15 residues. CDR3 coding DNA: TGTGCCAGCAAAACGACAGGGTTGGGCAATCAGCCCCAGCATTTT. Its protein product is CASKTTGLGNQPQHF.

This chain joins TRBV24-1 and TRBJ1-2; unclear D gene. Germline-derived CDR1 and CDR2 are KGHDR and SFDVKD. Trimming took 1 base from V and 6 from J, leaving 8 bases between them. This CDR3 spans 13 amino acids. The CDR3 nucleotides are TGTGCCACCAGTGATTTCCGAGAGGATGGCTACACCTTC. This sequence encodes CATSDFREDGYTF.

In the case of this clone: This sample also contains other DNA sequences that code for the same CDR3. The rearrangement uses TRBV6-5 and TRBJ2-7; 9 nucleotides align to TRBD1. The V gene end was trimmed by 2 bases and the J gene end by 0 bases; junction bases not matched to a gene: 5. The CDR3 totals 16 residues. Germline assignment: CDR1 MNHEY and CDR2 SVGAGI. The CDR3 region is CASSYARTGDSYEQYF. CDR3 coding DNA: TGTGCCAGCAGTTACGCCAGGACAGGGGACTCCTACGAGCAGTACTTC.

J is TRBJ2-1 and V is TRBV4-2; 9 bases agree with TRBD2. The CDR3 totals 15 residues. Looked up from germline, CDR1 is LGHNA and CDR2 is YNFKEQ. V lost 4 bases to trimming and J lost 7 bases; unmatched junction nucleotides: 8. Written as DNA, the CDR3 is TGTGCCAGCAGCCCTGGTAGCGGGAGTGAGAATGAGCAGTTCTTC. Amino acid sequence: CASSPGSGSENEQFF.

CDR3 amino acids: CASSYSGGMAYEQYF. CDR3 DNA sequence: TGTGCCAGCAGTTACTCCGGGGGGATGGCCTACGAGCAGTACTTC. This chain joins TRBV6-5 and TRBJ2-7, with TRBD2 identical over 7 bases. The CDR3 has 15 residues. Germline assignment: CDR1 MNHEY and CDR2 SVGAGI. With 0 bases clipped from V and 2 bases from J, the junction kept 4 bases outside the gene matches.

The chain uses TRBV10-3 and TRBJ2-3; 14 nucleotides align to TRBD2. The length of the CDR3 is 17 residues. The junction had 5 bases not matched to a gene; V was cut back by 5 bases and J by 1 base. CDR1 and CDR2 (germline): ENHRY, SYGVKD. DNA of the CDR3: TGTGCCATCAGTTTGACTAGCGGGGGGGCGCGCACAGATACGCAGTATTTT. This translates into CAISLTSGGARTDTQYF.

The rearrangement uses TRBV30 and TRBJ1-5; 7 nucleotides match TRBD1. V shed 1 base, J shed 7 bases, and the junction held 4 bases outside the gene matches. Germline CDR1 reads GTSNPN; CDR2 reads SVGIG (reference sequence). The CDR3 has 13 residues. The CDR3 loop reads CAWSGRGRQPQHF. The CDR3 DNA reads as TGTGCCTGGAGTGGGAGGGGGCGGCAGCCCCAGCATTTT.

The V call is TRBV23-1, the J call TRBJ2-2; D unclear. TRBV23-1 belongs to the ORF category, with a function that is uncertain. CDR3 length: 13 amino acids. Between the trimmed V and J ends, which lost 2 bases and 7 bases, there was a span of 8 bases. The CDR3, as DNA: TGCGCCAGCAGTCAACCGTGCGTCGGGGAGCTGTTTTTT. It encodes CASSQPCVGELFF.

J is TRBJ1-1 and V is TRBV28; D gene unclear. Trimming pared 5 bases from V and 5 bases from J, leaving 27 bases between. Germline CDR1 is MDHEN and CDR2 is SYDVKM. This CDR3 comprises 18 residues. The CDR3 sequence is CASSRPFGVTPELTEAFF. The CDR3 DNA reads as TGTGCCAGCAGTAGGCCCTTCGGGGTTACCCCTGAACTGACTGAAGCTTTCTTT.

CDR3 residues: CASSPQVGQGNEQFF. DNA of the CDR3: TGTGCCAGCTCCCCCCAGGTGGGACAGGGCAATGAGCAGTTCTTC. J is TRBJ2-1 and V is TRBV18; 9 bases are a match to TRBD1. This CDR3 is built from 15 residues. Trimming at V came to 6 bases and at J to 6 bases, leaving 9 bases not matched to a gene. Per germline, CDR1 KGHSH and CDR2 LQKENI.